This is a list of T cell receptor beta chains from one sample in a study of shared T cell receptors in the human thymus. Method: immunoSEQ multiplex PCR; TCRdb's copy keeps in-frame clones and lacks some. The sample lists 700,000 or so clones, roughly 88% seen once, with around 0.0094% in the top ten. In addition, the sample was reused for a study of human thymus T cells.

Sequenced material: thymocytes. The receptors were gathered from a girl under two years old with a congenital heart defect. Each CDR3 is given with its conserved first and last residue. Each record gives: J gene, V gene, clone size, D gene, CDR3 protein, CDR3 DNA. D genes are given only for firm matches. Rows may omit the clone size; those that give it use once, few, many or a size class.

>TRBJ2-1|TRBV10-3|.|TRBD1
CAIRSGQTSYNEQFF
TGTGCCATCAGATCGGGACAGACCTCCTACAATGAGCAGTTCTTC
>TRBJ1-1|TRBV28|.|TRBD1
CASSFYGWGTGVMNTEAFF
TGTGCCAGCAGTTTCTATGGGTGGGGGACAGGCGTTATGAACACTGAAGCTTTCTTT
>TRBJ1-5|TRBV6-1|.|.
CYRGPQHF
TGTTACCGGGGGCCCCAGCATTTT
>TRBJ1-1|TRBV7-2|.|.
CASSSSRTPSPSLITFF
TGTGCCAGCAGCTCCTCTAGAACCCCTTCGCCCTCATTGATTACTTTCTTT
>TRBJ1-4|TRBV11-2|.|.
CASSSRPRGLGEKLFF
TGTGCCAGCAGCTCGCGACCAAGGGGGTTGGGTGAAAAACTGTTTTTT
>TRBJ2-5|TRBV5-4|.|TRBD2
CASSLSSGAETQYF
TGTGCCAGCAGCTTGTCTAGCGGGGCAGAGACCCAGTACTTC
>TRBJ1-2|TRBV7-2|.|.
CASIGPPLDRTNSKYGYTF
TGTGCCAGCATAGGACCCCCTCTTGACAGGACGAATTCTAAATATGGCTACACCTTC
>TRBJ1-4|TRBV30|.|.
CAWSVPSGTEATNEKLFF
TGTGCCTGGAGTGTACCTTCGGGGACTGAGGCAACTAATGAAAAACTGTTTTTT
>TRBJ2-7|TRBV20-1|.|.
CSGAPWDEQYF
TGCAGTGGAGCGCCTTGGGACGAGCAGTACTTC
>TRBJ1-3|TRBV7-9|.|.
CASRRQVSGNTIYF
TGTGCCAGCAGGCGACAGGTCTCTGGAAACACCATATATTTT
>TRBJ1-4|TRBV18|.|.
CASSPEKQNGEKLFF
TGTGCCAGCTCACCGGAAAAACAGAACGGCGAAAAACTGTTTTTT
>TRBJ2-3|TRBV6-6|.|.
CASGSTDTQYF
TGTGCCAGCGGCAGCACAGATACGCAGTATTTT
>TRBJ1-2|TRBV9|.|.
CASNLRGRAGYGYTF
TGTGCCAGCAACCTTAGGGGCAGGGCAGGCTATGGCTACACCTTC
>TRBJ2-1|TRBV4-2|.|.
CASSHQRGAGVYNEQFF
TGTGCCAGCAGCCACCAAAGGGGCGCAGGGGTCTACAATGAGCAGTTCTTC
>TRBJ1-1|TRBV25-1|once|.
CPGDKNTEAFF
TGCCCCGGGGACAAGAACACTGAAGCTTTCTTT
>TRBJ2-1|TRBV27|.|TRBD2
CASSSLAGGLRHEQFF
TGTGCCAGCAGTTCCCTAGCGGGGGGCCTTAGACATGAGCAGTTCTTC
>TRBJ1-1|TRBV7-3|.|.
CASSLDPLGQLNTEAFF
TGTGCCAGCAGCTTAGACCCCCTGGGGCAGTTGAACACTGAAGCTTTCTTT
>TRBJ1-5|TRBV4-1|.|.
CASSQEAGHSNQPQHF
TGCGCCAGCAGCCAAGAAGCGGGTCATAGCAATCAGCCCCAGCATTTT
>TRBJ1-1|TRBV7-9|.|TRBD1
CASSSGTGTGQAFF
TGTGCCAGCAGCTCCGGGACAGGGACGGGACAAGCTTTCTTT
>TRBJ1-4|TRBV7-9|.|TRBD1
CASSSQKYGTGNEKLFF
TGTGCCAGCAGCTCCCAAAAATACGGGACAGGGAATGAAAAACTGTTTTTT
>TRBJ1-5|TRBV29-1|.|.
CSVVQGGNQPQHF
TGCAGCGTTGTACAGGGTGGGAATCAGCCCCAGCATTTT
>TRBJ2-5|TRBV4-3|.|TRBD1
CASSQDLWDRRGTQYF
TGCGCCAGCAGCCAAGATCTTTGGGACAGACGGGGGACCCAGTACTTC
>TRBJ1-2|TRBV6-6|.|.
CASRTKTGFGYTF
TGTGCCAGCAGGACCAAAACAGGGTTTGGCTACACCTTC
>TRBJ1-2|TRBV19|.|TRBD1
CASGGQGQNYGYTF
TGTGCCAGTGGGGGACAGGGGCAGAACTATGGCTACACCTTC
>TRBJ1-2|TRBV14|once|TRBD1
CASSPGQSNSNYGYTF
TGTGCCAGCAGTCCGGGACAGTCAAATTCTAACTATGGCTACACCTTC
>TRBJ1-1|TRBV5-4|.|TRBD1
CASSLQGGRTVYEAFF
TGTGCCAGCAGCCTTCAGGGGGGTCGCACCGTTTATGAAGCTTTCTTT
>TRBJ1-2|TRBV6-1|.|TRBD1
CASTPGIYRGYGYTF
TGTGCCAGCACCCCGGGGATTTACAGGGGCTATGGCTACACCTTC
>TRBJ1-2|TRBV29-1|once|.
CSVKSGRDYGYTF
TGCAGCGTTAAATCCGGGAGGGACTATGGCTACACCTTC
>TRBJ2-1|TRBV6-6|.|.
CASSCGESYNEQFF
TGTGCCAGCAGCTGTGGGGAGTCCTACAATGAGCAGTTCTTC
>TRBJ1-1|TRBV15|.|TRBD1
CATSPGPNRGQGTEAFF
TGTGCCACCAGCCCGGGTCCCAACAGGGGGCAGGGCACTGAAGCTTTCTTT
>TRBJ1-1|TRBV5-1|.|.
CASSFFYSFDRRYTEAFF
TGCGCCAGCAGCTTCTTTTACTCATTCGACAGACGCTACACTGAAGCTTTCTTT
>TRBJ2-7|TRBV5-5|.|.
CASSHMGGPSEQYF
TGTGCCAGCAGCCACATGGGCGGGCCTAGCGAGCAGTACTTC
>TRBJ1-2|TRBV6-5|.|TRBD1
CASSLRQGPPGGYTF
TGTGCCAGCAGCCTCCGACAGGGCCCTCCCGGTGGCTACACCTTC
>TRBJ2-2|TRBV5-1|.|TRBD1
CASSSQPGQGAKGGELFF
TGCGCCAGCAGCTCTCAACCGGGACAGGGGGCTAAAGGCGGGGAGCTGTTTTTT
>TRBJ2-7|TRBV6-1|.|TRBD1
CASRIDTDRSGEQYF
TGTGCCAGCAGGATTGATACGGACAGGTCGGGAGAGCAGTACTTC
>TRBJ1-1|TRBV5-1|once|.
CASSPGWPGSNTEAFF
TGCGCCAGCAGCCCGGGGTGGCCAGGCTCGAACACTGAAGCTTTCTTT
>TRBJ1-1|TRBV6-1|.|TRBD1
CATTGGCAEAFF
TGTGCCACGACAGGGGGGTGCGCTGAAGCTTTCTTT
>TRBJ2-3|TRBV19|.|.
CASSIRPSDSANTDTQYF
TGTGCCAGTAGTATACGACCCTCGGACAGCGCAAACACAGATACGCAGTATTTT
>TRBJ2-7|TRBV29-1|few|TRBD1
CSVEAGGLYEQYF
TGCAGCGTTGAAGCAGGGGGATTGTACGAGCAGTACTTC
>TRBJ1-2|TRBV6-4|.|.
CASSAVGGKGYTF
TGTGCCAGCAGTGCCGTCGGGGGGAAGGGCTACACCTTC
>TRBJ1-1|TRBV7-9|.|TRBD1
CASSGGQGWITEAFF
TGTGCCAGCAGCGGGGGACAGGGGTGGATAACTGAAGCTTTCTTT
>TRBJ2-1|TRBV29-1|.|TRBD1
CSVDPSGQASNEQFF
TGCAGCGTTGACCCTTCGGGACAGGCGAGCAATGAGCAGTTCTTC
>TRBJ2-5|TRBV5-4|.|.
CASSLDRRETQYF
TGTGCCAGCAGCTTGGACAGGCGGGAGACCCAGTACTTC
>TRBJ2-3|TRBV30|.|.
CAIAVGGAGDTQYF
TGTGCCATAGCGGTCGGCGGGGCTGGAGATACGCAGTATTTT
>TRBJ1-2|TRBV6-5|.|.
CASSYSRFTQGKGYTF
TGTGCCAGCAGTTACTCGAGGTTTACGCAGGGAAAGGGCTACACCTTC
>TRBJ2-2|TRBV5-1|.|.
CASSLHYRQLRAGELFF
TGCGCCAGCAGCCTTCATTACAGGCAACTAAGGGCCGGGGAGCTGTTTTTT
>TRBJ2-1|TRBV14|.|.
CASSQARRRATYNEQFF
TGTGCCAGCAGCCAAGCGCGGCGCAGGGCGACCTACAATGAGCAGTTCTTC
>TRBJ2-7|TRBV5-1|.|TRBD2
CASSPGLAGGPGEQYF
TGCGCCAGCAGCCCGGGACTAGCGGGGGGTCCGGGCGAGCAGTACTTC
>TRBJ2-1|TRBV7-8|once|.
CASSFPWRLIYNEQFF
TGTGCCAGCAGCTTCCCGTGGCGACTCATCTACAATGAGCAGTTCTTC
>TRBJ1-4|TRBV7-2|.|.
CASSPQWAEKLFF
TGTGCCAGCAGCCCCCAGTGGGCTGAAAAACTGTTTTTT